Following are 20 T cell receptor beta chains from one sample sequenced in a study of monozygotic twins with cystic fibrosis. Measured with immunoSEQ multiplex PCR; TCRdb has only the in-frame clones, and not every one. The sample consists of about 21,000 clones, around 90% of them appearing once. The specimen was blood. The receptors stem from a girl between 2 and 10 years old with cystic fibrosis.

The chain combines TRBV7-9 with TRBJ1-1, with TRBD1 matching over 7 bases. This CDR3 contains 13 residues. The V gene end was trimmed by 8 bases and the J gene end by 2 bases; junction bases not matched to a gene: 5. In germline, CDR1 is SEHNR, CDR2 FQNEAQ (reference sequence). CDR3 in amino acids: CASPGTDNTEAFF. The DNA of the CDR3 is TGTGCCAGCCCGGGGACAGATAACACTGAAGCTTTCTTT.

The V call is TRBV13, the J call TRBJ2-7; D not resolved. Trimming shortened V by 5 bases and J by 3 bases, and 8 bases separated the two germline ends. This CDR3 is 12 amino acids long. Germline-derived CDR1 and CDR2 are PRHDT and FYEKMQ (reference sequence). Written as DNA, the CDR3 is TGTGCCAGCAGCCTCAGTGGCTACGAGCAGTACTTC. Amino acid sequence: CASSLSGYEQYF.

The count of this clone is one. J is TRBJ2-1 and V is TRBV6-1, with TRBD2 identical over 8 bases. Germline V gives CDR1 MNHNS, CDR2 SASEGT. This CDR3 is built from 14 residues. V was pared by 2 bases and J by 10 bases, with 7 bases of the junction left unmatched. In DNA form, the CDR3 reads TGTGCCAGCAGTGAAACGTTAGCGGGGATCGAGCAGTTCTTC. As protein: CASSETLAGIEQFF.

Only one count was recorded for this clone. This sequence joins TRBV6-1 and TRBJ2-2, with 7 bases matching TRBD1. CDR1 is MNHNS, CDR2 SASEGT, per germline. The V and J ends lost 2 bases and 3 bases, in that order; junction bases with no gene match: 0. There are 14 residues in the CDR3. In DNA, the CDR3 is TGTGCCAGCAGTGAACAGGGGGACACCGGGGAGCTGTTTTTT. Its translation is CASSEQGDTGELFF.

The chain employs TRBV14 and TRBJ2-5, with unresolved D. This CDR3 region has 13 residues. Trimming pared 3 bases from V and 0 bases from J, leaving 5 bases between. Germline loops: CDR1 SGHDN, CDR2 FVKESK. CDR3 nucleotides: TGTGCCAGCAGCCAGGGGTACCAAGAGACCCAGTACTTC. Translated: CASSQGYQETQYF.

The rearrangement uses TRBV14 and TRBJ2-7; TRBD1 aligns across 7 bases. The CDR3 runs to 17 residues. The junction had 17 bases not matched to a gene; V was cut back by 4 bases and J by 5 bases. Germline V lookup: CDR1 SGHDN, CDR2 FVKESK. DNA for the CDR3: TGTGCCAGCAGCCCTCTTCCAGAGGGGGCATTACCCCACGAGCAGTACTTC. Encoded protein: CASSPLPEGALPHEQYF.

The rearrangement joins TRBV11-2 to TRBJ2-3, with 11 bases that match TRBD2. In germline, CDR1 is SGHAT, CDR2 FQNNGV. After removal of 6 bases from V and 5 bases from J, the junction contained 7 bases not matched to a gene. The CDR3 is 15 residues long. CDR3 sequence (DNA): TGTGCCAGCAGTAAACTAGCGGGAGCGGGAGATACGCAGTATTTT. Protein: CASSKLAGAGDTQYF.

The chain carries TRBV21-1 and TRBJ1-5. TRBV21-1 is a documented pseudogene. The CDR3 is made up of 12 amino acids. CDR3 in amino acids: CASREEDQPQHF. DNA for the CDR3: TGTGCCAGCAGAGAAGAGGATCAGCCCCAGCATTTT.

The J gene is TRBJ2-1, the V gene TRBV9; D ambiguous. There are 17 residues in the CDR3. Germline loops: CDR1 SGDLS, CDR2 YYNGEE. V was shortened by 0 bases and J by 6 bases, with 19 bases between the two germline ends. CDR3 sequence: CASSVGASVLVPNEQFF. In DNA, the CDR3 is TGTGCCAGCAGCGTAGGGGCCTCCGTCCTAGTCCCCAATGAGCAGTTCTTC. Based on the CDR3 plus reference TRBV9 and TRBJ2-1, the full variable domain is DSGVTQTPKHLITATGQRVTLRCSPRSGDLSVYWYQQSLDQGLQFLIQYYNGEERAKGNILERFSAQQFPDLHSELNLSSLELGDSALYFCASSVGASVLVPNEQFFGPGTRLTVL.

The chain joins TRBV20-1 to TRBJ2-1; D not resolved. Germline V lookup: CDR1 DFQATT, CDR2 SNEGSKA (reference sequence). There are 9 residues in the CDR3. Trimming pared 6 bases from V and 6 bases from J, leaving 3 bases between. In nucleotides, the CDR3 is TGCAGTGCCCTCAATGAGCAGTTCTTC. This sequence encodes CSALNEQFF.

The V call is TRBV7-8, the J call TRBJ2-7; D is perhaps TRBD2 (6 bases). The V gene's germline CDR1 is SGHVS and CDR2 FQNEAQ. The CDR3 spans 16 residues. The germline V and J ends were trimmed by 5 bases and 0 bases, with 17 bases remaining between them. The CDR3 DNA reads as TGTGCCAGCAGCGCAGGGAGGAACGAAGGCTCCTACGAGCAGTACTTC. It yields the protein CASSAGRNEGSYEQYF.

The chain uses TRBV27 and TRBJ1-2, with D uncertain. The CDR3 totals 15 residues. Between the trimmed V and J ends, which lost 5 bases and 4 bases, there was a span of 17 bases. Per the germline V gene, CDR1 is MNHEY and CDR2 is SMNVEV (reference sequence). CDR3 sequence (DNA): TGTGCCAGCAGTAGGTCCCCGGGATCCCCCTATGGCTACACCTTC. This encodes CASSRSPGSPYGYTF.

This clone has just one count. The chain couples TRBV7-9 to TRBJ2-3, with D perhaps matching TRBD2 (6 bases). From germline, CDR1 is SEHNR and CDR2 FQNEAQ (reference sequence). This CDR3 is built from 16 residues. The V gene lost 5 bases and the J gene lost 1 base, with 16 bases spanning the gap. The CDR3 loop reads CASSVGGYTGTDTQYF. The CDR3, as DNA: TGTGCCAGCAGCGTGGGGGGATATACAGGCACAGATACGCAGTATTTT.

This chain joins TRBV7-8 and TRBJ2-3; D call uncertain. Looked up from germline, CDR1 is SGHVS and CDR2 is FQNEAQ. The CDR3 extends over 12 amino acids. The ends were cut back, 1 base at V and 3 bases at J, with 2 bases in the middle. The CDR3 sequence: CASSLETDTQYF. Written as DNA, the CDR3 is TGTGCCAGCAGCTTAGAAACAGATACGCAGTATTTT.

The rearrangement joins TRBV4-2 to TRBJ1-1, with 7 positions matching TRBD1. The ends lost 6 bases at V and 3 bases at J; junction bases unmatched: 10. CDR3 length equals 15 residues. Germline assignment: CDR1 LGHNA and CDR2 YNFKEQ. The CDR3, as DNA: TGTGCCAGCAGATTCGGACAGGAGGAGTACACTGAAGCTTTCTTT. Translated, it gives CASRFGQEEYTEAFF.

V usage is TRBV7-2 and J usage is TRBJ1-4; the D is unclear. V was trimmed by 4 bases and J by 4 bases, leaving 10 bases between them. CDR1 and CDR2 from the germline V gene are SGHTA and FQGNSA. The CDR3 loop spans 14 amino acids. The CDR3 DNA follows: TGTGCCAGCAGCTCAGACGGATATAATGAAAAACTGTTTTTT. It codes for CASSSDGYNEKLFF.

The chain combines TRBV19 with TRBJ1-1; D perhaps matches TRBD1 (5 bases). V lost 6 bases to trimming and J lost 1 base, with 9 bases between them. The CDR3 has 13 residues. Germline-derived CDR1 and CDR2 are LNHDA and SQIVND (reference sequence). CDR3 residues: CASSQGRNTEAFF. The CDR3 nucleotides read TGTGCCAGTAGCCAGGGAAGGAACACTGAAGCTTTCTTT.

The genes are TRBV5-4 and TRBJ2-7; 10 bases fit TRBD1. Trimming cost V 5 bases and J 2 bases; bases outside gene matches: 7. The germline gives CDR1 SGHNT, CDR2 YYREEE (reference sequence). CDR3 size: 15 residues. The CDR3: CASRTGTGDAYEQYF. The CDR3 DNA sequence: TGTGCCAGCAGAACCGGGACAGGGGACGCCTACGAGCAGTACTTC.

The V gene is TRBV5-4, the J gene TRBJ2-3; the D is unclear. The V gene's germline CDR1 is SGHNT and CDR2 YYREEE (reference sequence). Trimming cost V 0 bases and J 0 bases, with 5 bases left between them. This CDR3 spans 14 amino acids. CDR3 sequence (DNA): TGTGCCAGCAGCTTGGGTCAGAGCACAGATACGCAGTATTTT. Protein sequence: CASSLGQSTDTQYF.

The J gene is TRBJ1-4, the V gene TRBV4-1, with unresolved D. CDR1 and CDR2 (germline): MGHRA, YSYEKL. CDR3 length: 16 amino acids. Trimming left V 4 bases short and J 7 bases short, with 19 bases between. Written as DNA, the CDR3 is TGCGCCAGCAGCCCTCTATTACAGTTAGGGCTTGAAAAACTGTTTTTT. Amino acids: CASSPLLQLGLEKLFF.